This entry describes one T cell receptor beta chain. The target antigen is unknown. This entry comes from a study of beta chain features in type 1 diabetes. The overall study: All of the samples together had 85 million to 140 million sorted cells examined. Whole-study findings and limits: In all four CD4+ subsets, TCRB CDR3 length was significantly, moderately reduced in type 1 diabetes.

There was one heparinised blood draw per donor, averaging approximately 120 mL. CD45RO/CCR7/CD25/CD127/CD95/CD27 separated CD4+ naive, central memory, regulatory and stem cell-like memory cells by sorting. All of the isolated RNA was reverse transcribed, so expressed TCRB transcripts were sequenced. Assay used: immunoSEQ multiplex PCR; TCRdb lists only in-frame clones, some missing. Of tens of thousands of clones in the sample, about 65% were seen once. V lost 3 bases and J lost 3, with 12 bases in between. CDR1 is GTSNPN and CDR2 is SVGIG in the germline V gene (reference sequence). The CDR3 sequence is 14 residues long.

The sequenced sample was Tregs from blood. This receptor was obtained from a woman under 40 in good health. The rearrangement uses TRBV30 and TRBJ2-1; tentatively, D is TRBD2 (6 bases). CDR3 coding DNA: TGTGCCTGGAGGGAGGGAGCCTTCTACAATGAGCAGTTCTTC. Amino acids: CAWREGAFYNEQFF.